The present T cell receptor beta chain was sequenced within a study of blood T cell repertoires in COVID-19. With 5 bases removed from V and 7 bases from J, the gap between germline ends came to 17 bases. The CDR3 loop spans 14 amino acids. From germline, CDR1 is MNHEY and CDR2 SVGAGI. This table comes from immunoSEQ multiplex PCR, and its TCRdb copy is limited to in-frame clones, with some not included. The data hold fewer than 90,000 clones, with 75% to 85% observed a single time. The chain combines TRBV6-5 with TRBJ1-1, with a weak D call TRBD1 (5 bases). The clonotype originates from a woman over 75 with acute or convalescent COVID-19. The sequenced material came from peripheral blood. CDR3 protein: CASSTQTEGFEAFF. DNA for the CDR3: TGTGCCAGCAGTACTCAGACAGAAGGGTTTGAAGCTTTCTTT.